The clone carrying this TCR beta chain was detected a few times. Treatment meaning: oral pan-JAK inhibitor, 5-10 mg twice daily. T lymphocytes (CD4+ and CD8+) were sorted from PBMCs. This entry belongs to a study of CD8+ T cells in alopecia areata. Extraction of RNA preceded its reverse transcription into cDNA, which served as the sequencing template. The data were produced by immunoSEQ multiplex PCR, yet TCRdb's version contains in-frame clones alone and is incomplete. The sample shows under 300,000 clones, roughly 63% of them seen only once. The TCR comes from a human donor with alopecia areata. This material consisted of CD4+ T cells sorted from blood, taken around week 53, from a patient treated with tofacitinib.

The DNA for the CDR3 is TGCGCCAGCAGCCAAGGATCCCAGGTTCTAGAGACCCAGTACTTC. Its translation: CASSQGSQVLETQYF. The chain has TRBV4-1 and TRBJ2-5; the D is unclear. The V gene's germline CDR1 is MGHRA and CDR2 YSYEKL. The V end lost 1 base, the J end lost 4 bases, and 13 bases lay between the germline ends. This CDR3 comprises 15 residues.